A single sample gave rise to the 5 T cell receptor beta chains below, sequenced in a study of blood T cells in healthy people across ages. Using a J-beta primer mix together with a sample-barcoded 5' primer, a second PCR was run for about 6 to 12 cycles. TCRdb reanalysed the 5' RACE reads using MiXCR and keeps one entry per CDR3 protein. The table shows 750,000 to 850,000 distinct CDR3 sequences, with 20% to 30% occurring only once. These data also featured in a second study, about T cells of mothers and their children.

The sample taken for sequencing was blood. These receptors came from a boy under 18 in good health.

V gene TRBV15 combines with J gene TRBJ1-4, with D unclear. The CDR3 contains 17 residues. The germline V gene encodes CDR1 LNHNV and CDR2 YYDKDF (reference sequence). Trimming stripped 0 bases from V and 0 bases from J, with 11 bases between. DNA for the CDR3: TGTGCCACCAGCAGAGATCCCCAGGAGGCAACTAATGAAAAACTGTTTTTT. It is translated as CATSRDPQEATNEKLFF.

V usage is TRBV5-1 and J usage is TRBJ2-7; perhaps D is TRBD1 or TRBD2 (5 bases each). V was shortened by 4 bases and J by 3 bases, with 17 bases between the two germline ends. Looked up from germline, CDR1 is SGHRS and CDR2 is YFSETQ. The CDR3 spans 15 residues. The CDR3: CASSNRGMGDYEQYF. CDR3 DNA sequence: TGCGCCAGCAGCAACCGAGGGATGGGGGACTACGAGCAGTACTTC.

The chain is built from TRBV6-2 or TRBV6-3 and TRBJ2-5; the match to TRBD2 covers 11 bases. The germline gives CDR1 MNHEY, CDR2 SVGEGT. The CDR3 consists of 18 residues. V lost 2 bases, J lost 0 bases, and 8 bases stayed unmatched. CDR3 amino acids: CASSYPLAGGTYQETQYF. DNA of the CDR3: TGTGCCAGCAGTTACCCATTAGCGGGGGGGACGTACCAAGAGACCCAGTACTTC.

A few counts support this clonotype. The V gene is TRBV9, the J gene TRBJ2-4, with 11 bases matching TRBD1. This CDR3 has 16 residues. V lost 3 bases and J lost 7; bases outside the gene matches: 9. The germline gives CDR1 SGDLS, CDR2 YYNGEE. The CDR3 region has the DNA TGTGCCAGCAGCGACAGGACAGGGGGCAAGAGGAACATTCAGTACTTC. This translates into CASSDRTGGKRNIQYF.

The chain links TRBV11-3 to TRBJ1-1; D uncertain. Germline lookup yields CDR1 SGHNT and CDR2 YENEEA. Trimming shortened V by 1 base and J by 6 bases, and 9 bases separated the two germline ends. The CDR3 totals 13 residues. The CDR3 loop is CASSLGQLPEAFF. CDR3 DNA: TGTGCCAGCAGCTTAGGGCAGCTCCCTGAAGCTTTCTTT.